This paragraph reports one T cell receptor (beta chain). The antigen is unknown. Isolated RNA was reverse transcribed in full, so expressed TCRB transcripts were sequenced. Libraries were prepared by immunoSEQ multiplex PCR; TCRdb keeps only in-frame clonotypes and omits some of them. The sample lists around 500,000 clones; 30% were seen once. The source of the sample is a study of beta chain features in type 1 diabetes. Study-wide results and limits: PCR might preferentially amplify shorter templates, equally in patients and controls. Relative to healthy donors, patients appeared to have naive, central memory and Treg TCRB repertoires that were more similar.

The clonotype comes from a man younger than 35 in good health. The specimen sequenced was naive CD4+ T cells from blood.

The CDR3 DNA is TGTGCCAGTAGTATCACAGGGGCCATAAATCAGCCCCAGCATTTT. This sequence encodes CASSITGAINQPQHF. The chain employs TRBV19 and TRBJ1-5, with TRBD1 identical over 7 bases. Trimming removed 3 bases from V and 4 bases from J; junction bases left unmatched: 6. There are 15 residues in the CDR3. Germline values: CDR1 LNHDA, CDR2 SQIVND (reference sequence).